This T cell receptor beta chain appears in the sequencing data of a study of cytomegalovirus exposure and HLA in healthy donors. Regarding the study as a whole: An analysis done earlier found most TCR beta V segments productive about 87% or about 30% of the time.

This CDR3 has 16 residues. V lost 0 bases and J lost 2; bases outside the gene matches: 7. Per the germline V gene, CDR1 is SGHRS and CDR2 is YFSETQ. PCR involved 60 Vbeta and 13 Jbeta primers. The protocol was immunoSEQ multiplex PCR, while the TCRdb copy is restricted to in-frame clones and leaves out a portion. The sample has 100,000 to 150,000 clones, about 73% seen once; the top ten hold approximately 3.9%. As concerns this clone: Its antigen is unidentified.

The receptor's source is a woman between 50 and 59 years old in good health and CMV-seropositive. The J gene is TRBJ2-5, the V gene TRBV5-1, with 7 bases matching TRBD1. Material: PBMCs. The DNA for the CDR3 is TGCGCCAGCAGCTTGGGCCGGGACAGTAGTCAAGAGACCCAGTACTTC. Translated, it gives CASSLGRDSSQETQYF. The full variable domain, rest sourced from reference TRBV5-1 and TRBJ2-5, is KAGVTQTPRYLIKTRGQQVTLSCSPISGHRSVSWYQQTPGQGLQFLFEYFSETQRNKGNFPGRFSGRQFSNSRSEMNVSTLELGDSALYLCASSLGRDSSQETQYFGPGTRLLVL.